The 5 T cell receptor beta chains below all came from one sample that was sequenced in a study of blood T cell repertoires in COVID-19. Assay: immunoSEQ multiplex PCR; the TCRdb copy retains only in-frame clones and omits some. The sample lists almost 300,000 clones, about nine tenths occurring once. The sequencing sample was made of peripheral blood. The receptors shown here come from a woman aged 30 to 39 with COVID-19, enrolled during active disease.

The chain has TRBV11-2 and TRBJ2-1; D is possibly TRBD2 (6 bases). The CDR3 is 16 residues long. The V gene's germline CDR1 is SGHAT and CDR2 FQNNGV. Trimming stripped 2 bases from V and 5 bases from J, with 16 bases between. CDR3 DNA sequence: TGTGCCAGCAGCTTATATATCCACGCGGGGAACAATGAGCAGTTCTTC. This translates into CASSLYIHAGNNEQFF.

This clone was seen just once. The J gene is TRBJ1-4, the V gene TRBV6-5, with 7 nucleotides matching TRBD1. The germline CDR1 and CDR2 sequences are MNHEY and SVGAGI. CDR3 length: 14 residues. Unmatched junction bases numbered 12, after V lost 10 bases and J lost 7 bases. CDR3 residues: CATKTGPEGEKLFF. In DNA form, the CDR3 reads TGTGCCACCAAGACAGGGCCGGAGGGTGAAAAACTGTTTTTT.

The chain couples TRBV4-2 to TRBJ2-5; a weak D match, TRBD1 (6 bases). CDR3 length: 15 amino acids. The germline V and J ends were trimmed by 0 bases and 5 bases, with 13 bases remaining between them. Germline V gene lookup returns CDR1 LGHNA and CDR2 YNFKEQ. CDR3 residues: CASSQEVPRGETQYF. In DNA form, the CDR3 reads TGTGCCAGCAGCCAAGAAGTTCCGAGGGGGGAGACCCAGTACTTC.

The J gene is TRBJ2-2, the V gene TRBV4-1; D is possibly TRBD2 (6 bases). The V gene lost 6 bases and the J gene lost 3 bases, with 11 bases spanning the gap. This CDR3 has 14 amino acids. CDR1 is MGHRA and CDR2 is YSYEKL in the germline V gene. As DNA, the CDR3 is TGCGCCAGCAGGGGACTTAGCTACACCGGGGAGCTGTTTTTT. As protein: CASRGLSYTGELFF.

The gene calls are TRBV15 and TRBJ1-2; the D gene is possibly TRBD1 (6 bases). Trimming took 0 bases from V and 7 from J, leaving 15 bases between them. The CDR3 covers 15 residues. CDR1 is LNHNV and CDR2 is YYDKDF in the germline V gene (reference sequence). CDR3 region: CATSRDWDARGGYTF. As DNA, the CDR3 is TGTGCCACCAGCAGAGATTGGGATGCCAGGGGTGGCTACACCTTC.